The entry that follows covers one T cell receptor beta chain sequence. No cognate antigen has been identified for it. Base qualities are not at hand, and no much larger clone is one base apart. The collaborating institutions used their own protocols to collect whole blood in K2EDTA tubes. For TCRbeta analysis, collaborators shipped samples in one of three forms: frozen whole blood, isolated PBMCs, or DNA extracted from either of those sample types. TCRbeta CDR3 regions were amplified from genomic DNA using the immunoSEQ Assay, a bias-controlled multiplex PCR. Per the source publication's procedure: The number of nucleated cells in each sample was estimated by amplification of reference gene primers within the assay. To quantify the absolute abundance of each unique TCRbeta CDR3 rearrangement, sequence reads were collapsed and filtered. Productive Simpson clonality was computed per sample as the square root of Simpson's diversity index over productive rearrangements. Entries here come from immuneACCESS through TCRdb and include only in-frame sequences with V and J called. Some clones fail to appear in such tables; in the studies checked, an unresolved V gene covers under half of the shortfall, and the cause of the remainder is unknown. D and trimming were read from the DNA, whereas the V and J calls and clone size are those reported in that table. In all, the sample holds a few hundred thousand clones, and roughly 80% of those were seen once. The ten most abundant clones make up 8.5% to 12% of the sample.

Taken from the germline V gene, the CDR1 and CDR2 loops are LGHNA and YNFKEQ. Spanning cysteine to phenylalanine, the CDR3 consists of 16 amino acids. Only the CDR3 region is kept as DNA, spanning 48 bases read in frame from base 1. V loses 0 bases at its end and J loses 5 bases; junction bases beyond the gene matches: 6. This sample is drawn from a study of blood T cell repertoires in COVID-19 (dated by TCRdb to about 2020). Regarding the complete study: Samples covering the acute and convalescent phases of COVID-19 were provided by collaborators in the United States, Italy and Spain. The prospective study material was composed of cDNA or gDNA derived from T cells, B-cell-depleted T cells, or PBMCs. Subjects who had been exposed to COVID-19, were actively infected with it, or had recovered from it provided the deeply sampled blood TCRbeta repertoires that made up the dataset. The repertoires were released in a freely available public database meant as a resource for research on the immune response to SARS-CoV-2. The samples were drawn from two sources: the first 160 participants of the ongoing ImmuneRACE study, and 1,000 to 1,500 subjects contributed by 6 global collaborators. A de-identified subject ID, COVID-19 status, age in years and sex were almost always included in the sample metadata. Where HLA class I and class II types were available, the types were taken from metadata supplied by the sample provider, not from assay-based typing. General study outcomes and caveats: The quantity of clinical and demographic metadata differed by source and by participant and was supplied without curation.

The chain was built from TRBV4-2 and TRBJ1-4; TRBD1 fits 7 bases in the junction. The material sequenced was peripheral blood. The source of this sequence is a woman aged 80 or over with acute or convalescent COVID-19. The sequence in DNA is TGTGCCAGCAGCCAAGATCCGGGACAGACAAATGAAAAACTGTTTTTT. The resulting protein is CASSQDPGQTNEKLFF.